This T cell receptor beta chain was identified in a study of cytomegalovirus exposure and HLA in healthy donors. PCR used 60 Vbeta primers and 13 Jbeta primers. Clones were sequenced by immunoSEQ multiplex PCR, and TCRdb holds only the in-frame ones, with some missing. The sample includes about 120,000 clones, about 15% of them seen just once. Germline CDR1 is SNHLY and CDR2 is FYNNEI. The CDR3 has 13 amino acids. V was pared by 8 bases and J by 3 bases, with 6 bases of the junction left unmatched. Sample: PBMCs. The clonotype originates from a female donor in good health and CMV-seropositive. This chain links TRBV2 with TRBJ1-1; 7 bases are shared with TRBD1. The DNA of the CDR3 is TGTGCCAGCGGAACAGGGGCCGACACTGAAGCTTTCTTT. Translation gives CASGTGADTEAFF.